This T cell receptor (beta chain) was obtained from a study of T cell repertoires in breast cancer. Looking at the study overall: On average each sample gave approximately 460,000 sequences, about 9.5 reads per cell.

The CDR3 contains 13 residues. Germline V gene data show CDR1 as SNHLY and CDR2 as FYNNEI. A second nested PCR with blocking oligonucleotides suppressed unpaired genes. Each emulsion RT-PCR held roughly 5,000-280,000 T cells with C-region, Stepout and V-region primers. TCRdb ran MiXCR on the emulsion pairing reads and lists one entry per CDR3 protein. The data contain roughly 40,000 distinct CDR3 sequences, 45% to 55% of them singletons. Primers covering all TCR V genes were used in emulsion RT-PCR on CD8+ T cells. The specimen sequenced was CD8+ T cells. The chain combines TRBV2 with TRBJ2-7; D might be TRBD2 (7 bases). This sequence originates from a pool of human donors with breast cancer or a healthy control (not recorded which). CDR3 amino acids: CGSGGAELGEQYF. The CDR3 DNA is TGTGGAAGTGGGGGGGCCGAATTGGGCGAGCAGTACTTC.